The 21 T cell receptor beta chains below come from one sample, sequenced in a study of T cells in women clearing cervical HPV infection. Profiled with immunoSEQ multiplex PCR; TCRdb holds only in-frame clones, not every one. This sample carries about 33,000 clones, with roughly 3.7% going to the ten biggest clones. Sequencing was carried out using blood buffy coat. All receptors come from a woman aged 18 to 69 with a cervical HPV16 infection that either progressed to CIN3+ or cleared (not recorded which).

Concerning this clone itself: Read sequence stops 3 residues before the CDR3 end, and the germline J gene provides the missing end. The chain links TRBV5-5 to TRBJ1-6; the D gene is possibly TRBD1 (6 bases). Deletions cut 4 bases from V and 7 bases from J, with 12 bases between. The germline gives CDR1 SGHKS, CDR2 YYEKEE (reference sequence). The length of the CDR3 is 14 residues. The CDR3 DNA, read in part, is TGTGCCAGCAGCATCCGGACAGACAATTCACCC. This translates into CASSIRTDNSP. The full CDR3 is CASSIRTDNSPLHF. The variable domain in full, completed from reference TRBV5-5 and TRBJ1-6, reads DAGVTQSPTHLIKTRGQQVTLRCSPISGHKSVSWYQQVLGQGPQFIFQYYEKEERGRGNFPDRFSARQFPNYSSELNVNALLLGDSALYLCASSIRTDNSPLHFGNGTRLTVT.

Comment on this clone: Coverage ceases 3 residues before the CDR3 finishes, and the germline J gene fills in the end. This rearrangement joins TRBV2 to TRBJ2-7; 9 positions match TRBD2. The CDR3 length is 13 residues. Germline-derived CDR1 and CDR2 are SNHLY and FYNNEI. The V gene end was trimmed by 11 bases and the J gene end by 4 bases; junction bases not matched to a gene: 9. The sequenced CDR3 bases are TGTGCCGGAAAGACTAGCGGTAGATACGAG. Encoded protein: CAGKTSGRYE. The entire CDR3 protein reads CAGKTSGRYEQYF.

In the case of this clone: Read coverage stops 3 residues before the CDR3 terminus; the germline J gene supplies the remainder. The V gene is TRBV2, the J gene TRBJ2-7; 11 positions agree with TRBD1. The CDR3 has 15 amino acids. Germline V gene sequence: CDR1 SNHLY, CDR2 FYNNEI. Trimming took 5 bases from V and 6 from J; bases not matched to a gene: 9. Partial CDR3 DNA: TGTGCCAGCAGTCCCCCGGGACAGGGGGTCCGCGAG. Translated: CASSPPGQGVRE. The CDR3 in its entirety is CASSPPGQGVREQYF.

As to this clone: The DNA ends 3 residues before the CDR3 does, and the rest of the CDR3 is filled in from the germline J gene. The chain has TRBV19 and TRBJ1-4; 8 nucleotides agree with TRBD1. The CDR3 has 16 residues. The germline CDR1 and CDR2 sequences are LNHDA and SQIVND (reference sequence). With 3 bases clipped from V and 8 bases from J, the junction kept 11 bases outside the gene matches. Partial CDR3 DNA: TGTGCCAGTAGTATGGTCTCAGGGGGCGTACGGGAAAAA. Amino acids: CASSMVSGGVREK. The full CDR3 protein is CASSMVSGGVREKLFF.

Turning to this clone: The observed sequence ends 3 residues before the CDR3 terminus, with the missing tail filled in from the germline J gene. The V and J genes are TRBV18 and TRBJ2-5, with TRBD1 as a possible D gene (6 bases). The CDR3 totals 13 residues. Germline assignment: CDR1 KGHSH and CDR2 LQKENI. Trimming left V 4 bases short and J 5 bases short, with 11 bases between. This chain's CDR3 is CASSLDQGETQYF. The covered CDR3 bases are TGTGCCAGCTCACTAGACCAGGGGGAGACC.

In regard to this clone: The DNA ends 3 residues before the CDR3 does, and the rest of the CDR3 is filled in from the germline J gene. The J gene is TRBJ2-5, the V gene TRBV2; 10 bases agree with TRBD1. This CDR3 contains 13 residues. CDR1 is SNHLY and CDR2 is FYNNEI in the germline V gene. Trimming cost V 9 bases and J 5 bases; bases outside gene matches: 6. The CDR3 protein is CARRDRGVETQYF. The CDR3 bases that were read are TGTGCCAGGAGGGACAGGGGAGTTGAGACC.

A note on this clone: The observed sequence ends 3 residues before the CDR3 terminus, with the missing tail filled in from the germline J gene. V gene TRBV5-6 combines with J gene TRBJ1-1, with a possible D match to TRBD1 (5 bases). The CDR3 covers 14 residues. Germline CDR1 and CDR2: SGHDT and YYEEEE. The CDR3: CASSLGESGGVAFF. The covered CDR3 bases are TGTGCCAGCAGCTTGGGGGAATCGGGGGGGGTG.

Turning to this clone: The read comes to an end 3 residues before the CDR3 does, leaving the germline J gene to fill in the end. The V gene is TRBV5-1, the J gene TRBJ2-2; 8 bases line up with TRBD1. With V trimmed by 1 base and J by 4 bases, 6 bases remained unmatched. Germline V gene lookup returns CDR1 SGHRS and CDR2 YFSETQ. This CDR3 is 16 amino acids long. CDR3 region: CASSLTITGGTGELFF. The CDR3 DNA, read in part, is TGCGCCAGCAGCTTGACGATTACAGGGGGCACCGGGGAG.

Partial CDR3 DNA: TGTGCCAGCAGCCAGGTTCCCGACAGGTACACAGATACG. Protein: CASSQVPDRYTDT. The entire CDR3 sequence reads CASSQVPDRYTDTQYF. The J gene is TRBJ2-3, the V gene TRBV4-2, with D possibly TRBD1 on 6 matching bases. Read coverage stops 3 residues before the CDR3 terminus; the germline J gene supplies the remainder. V lost 3 bases and J lost 2, with 15 bases in between. Germline V gene data show CDR1 as LGHNA and CDR2 as YNFKEQ. This CDR3 has 16 residues.

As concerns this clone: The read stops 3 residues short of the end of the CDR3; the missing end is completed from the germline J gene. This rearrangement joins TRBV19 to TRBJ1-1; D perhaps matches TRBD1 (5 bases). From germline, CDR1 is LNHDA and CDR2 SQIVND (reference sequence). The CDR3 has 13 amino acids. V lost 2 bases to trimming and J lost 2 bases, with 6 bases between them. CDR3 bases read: TGTGCCAGTAGTATAAGGGGTAACACTGAA. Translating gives CASSIRGNTE. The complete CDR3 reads CASSIRGNTEAFF.

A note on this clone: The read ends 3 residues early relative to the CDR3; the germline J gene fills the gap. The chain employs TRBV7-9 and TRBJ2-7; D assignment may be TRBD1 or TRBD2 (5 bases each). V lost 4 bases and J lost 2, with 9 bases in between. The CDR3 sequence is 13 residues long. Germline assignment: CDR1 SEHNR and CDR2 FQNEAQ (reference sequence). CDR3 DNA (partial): TGTGCCAGCAGCTCAGGGAGAGCCTACGAG. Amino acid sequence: CASSSGRAYE. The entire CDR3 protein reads CASSSGRAYEQYF.

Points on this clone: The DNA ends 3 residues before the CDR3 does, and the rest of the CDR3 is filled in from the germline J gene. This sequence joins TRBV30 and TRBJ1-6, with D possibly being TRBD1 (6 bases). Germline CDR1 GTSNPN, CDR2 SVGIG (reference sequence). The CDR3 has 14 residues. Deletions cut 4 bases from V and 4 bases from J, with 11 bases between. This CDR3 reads CAWNRDTYNSPLHF. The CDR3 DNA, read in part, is TGTGCCTGGAATCGGGACACTTATAATTCACCC.

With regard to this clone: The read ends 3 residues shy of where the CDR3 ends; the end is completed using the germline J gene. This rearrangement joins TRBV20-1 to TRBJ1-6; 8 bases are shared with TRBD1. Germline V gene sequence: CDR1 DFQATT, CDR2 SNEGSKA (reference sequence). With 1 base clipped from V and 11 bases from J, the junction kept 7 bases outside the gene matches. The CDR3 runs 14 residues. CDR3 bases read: TGCAGTGCTAGAGGGGACAGGCTAAACCCACCC. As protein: CSARGDRLNPP. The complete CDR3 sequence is CSARGDRLNPPLHF.

CDR3 amino acids: CSATQGNSYEQYF. The sequenced part of the CDR3 DNA is TGCAGTGCAACACAGGGAAACTCCTACGAG. The V gene is TRBV20-1, the J gene TRBJ2-7; a possible D gene is TRBD1 (6 bases). The read is 3 residues too short to cover the CDR3 end, so that end is filled in from the germline J gene. The CDR3 is 13 residues long. Germline CDR1 reads DFQATT; CDR2 reads SNEGSKA (reference sequence). V gave up 6 bases and J gave up 0 bases, with 12 bases separating them.

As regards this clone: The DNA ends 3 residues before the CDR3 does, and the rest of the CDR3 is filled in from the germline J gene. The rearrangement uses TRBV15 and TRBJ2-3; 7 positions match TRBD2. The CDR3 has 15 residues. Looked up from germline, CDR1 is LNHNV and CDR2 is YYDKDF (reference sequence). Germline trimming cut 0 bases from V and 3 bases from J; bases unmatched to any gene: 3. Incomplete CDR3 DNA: TGTGCCACCAGCAGAGAGAGGGGAGGGACAGATACG. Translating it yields CATSRERGGTDT. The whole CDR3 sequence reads CATSRERGGTDTQYF.

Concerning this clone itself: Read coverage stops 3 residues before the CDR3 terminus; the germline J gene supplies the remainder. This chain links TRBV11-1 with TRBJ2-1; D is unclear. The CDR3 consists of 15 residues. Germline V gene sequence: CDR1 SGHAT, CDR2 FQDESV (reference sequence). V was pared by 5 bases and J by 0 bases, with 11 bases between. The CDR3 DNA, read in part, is TGTGCCAGCAGCCCGTCCTTGTCCTCCTACAATGAG. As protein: CASSPSLSSYNE. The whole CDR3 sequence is CASSPSLSSYNEQFF.

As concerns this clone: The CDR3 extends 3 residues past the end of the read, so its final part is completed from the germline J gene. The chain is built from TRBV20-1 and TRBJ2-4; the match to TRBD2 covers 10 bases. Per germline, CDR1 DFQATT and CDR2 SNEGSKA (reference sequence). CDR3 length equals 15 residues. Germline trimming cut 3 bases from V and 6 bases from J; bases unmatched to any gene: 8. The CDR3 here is CSASRSSGSGNIQYF. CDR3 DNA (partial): TGCAGTGCTAGTAGATCTAGCGGGAGTGGAAACATT.

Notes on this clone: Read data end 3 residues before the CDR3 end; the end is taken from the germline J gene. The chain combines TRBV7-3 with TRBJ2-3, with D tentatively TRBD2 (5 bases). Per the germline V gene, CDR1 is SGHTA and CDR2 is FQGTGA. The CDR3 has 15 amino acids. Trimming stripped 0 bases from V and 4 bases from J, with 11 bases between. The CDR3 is CASSLTGGFADTQYF. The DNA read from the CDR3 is TGTGCCAGCAGCTTAACGGGCGGGTTCGCAGATACG. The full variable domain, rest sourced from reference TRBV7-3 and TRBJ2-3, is GAGVSQTPSNKVTEKGKYVELRCDPISGHTALYWYRQSLGQGPEFLIYFQGTGAADDSGLPNDRFFAVRPEGSVSTLKIQRTERGDSAVYLCASSLTGGFADTQYFGPGTRLTVL.

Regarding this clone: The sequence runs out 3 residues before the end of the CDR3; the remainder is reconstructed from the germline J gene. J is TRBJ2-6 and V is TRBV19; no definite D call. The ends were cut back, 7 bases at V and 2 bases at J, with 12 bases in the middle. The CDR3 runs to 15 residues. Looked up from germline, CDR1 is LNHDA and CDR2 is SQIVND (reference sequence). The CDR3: CASTYTRAGANVLTF. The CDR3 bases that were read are TGTGCCAGTACCTACACCCGGGCTGGGGCCAACGTC.

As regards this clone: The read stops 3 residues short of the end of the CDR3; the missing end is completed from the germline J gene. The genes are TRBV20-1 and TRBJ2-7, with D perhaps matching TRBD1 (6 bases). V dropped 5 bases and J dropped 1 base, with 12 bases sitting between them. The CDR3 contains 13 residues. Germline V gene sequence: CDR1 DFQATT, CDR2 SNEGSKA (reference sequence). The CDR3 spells CSARWQGSYEQYF. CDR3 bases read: TGCAGTGCTCGCTGGCAGGGGTCCTACGAG.

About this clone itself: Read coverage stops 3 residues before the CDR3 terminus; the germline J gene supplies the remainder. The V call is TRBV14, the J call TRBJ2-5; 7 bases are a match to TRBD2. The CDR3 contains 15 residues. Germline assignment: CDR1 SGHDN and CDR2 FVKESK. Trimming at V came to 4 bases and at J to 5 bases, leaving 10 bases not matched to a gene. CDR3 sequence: CASSPRRAGVETQYF. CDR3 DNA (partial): TGTGCCAGCAGCCCCCGGCGGGCGGGAGTGGAGACC.